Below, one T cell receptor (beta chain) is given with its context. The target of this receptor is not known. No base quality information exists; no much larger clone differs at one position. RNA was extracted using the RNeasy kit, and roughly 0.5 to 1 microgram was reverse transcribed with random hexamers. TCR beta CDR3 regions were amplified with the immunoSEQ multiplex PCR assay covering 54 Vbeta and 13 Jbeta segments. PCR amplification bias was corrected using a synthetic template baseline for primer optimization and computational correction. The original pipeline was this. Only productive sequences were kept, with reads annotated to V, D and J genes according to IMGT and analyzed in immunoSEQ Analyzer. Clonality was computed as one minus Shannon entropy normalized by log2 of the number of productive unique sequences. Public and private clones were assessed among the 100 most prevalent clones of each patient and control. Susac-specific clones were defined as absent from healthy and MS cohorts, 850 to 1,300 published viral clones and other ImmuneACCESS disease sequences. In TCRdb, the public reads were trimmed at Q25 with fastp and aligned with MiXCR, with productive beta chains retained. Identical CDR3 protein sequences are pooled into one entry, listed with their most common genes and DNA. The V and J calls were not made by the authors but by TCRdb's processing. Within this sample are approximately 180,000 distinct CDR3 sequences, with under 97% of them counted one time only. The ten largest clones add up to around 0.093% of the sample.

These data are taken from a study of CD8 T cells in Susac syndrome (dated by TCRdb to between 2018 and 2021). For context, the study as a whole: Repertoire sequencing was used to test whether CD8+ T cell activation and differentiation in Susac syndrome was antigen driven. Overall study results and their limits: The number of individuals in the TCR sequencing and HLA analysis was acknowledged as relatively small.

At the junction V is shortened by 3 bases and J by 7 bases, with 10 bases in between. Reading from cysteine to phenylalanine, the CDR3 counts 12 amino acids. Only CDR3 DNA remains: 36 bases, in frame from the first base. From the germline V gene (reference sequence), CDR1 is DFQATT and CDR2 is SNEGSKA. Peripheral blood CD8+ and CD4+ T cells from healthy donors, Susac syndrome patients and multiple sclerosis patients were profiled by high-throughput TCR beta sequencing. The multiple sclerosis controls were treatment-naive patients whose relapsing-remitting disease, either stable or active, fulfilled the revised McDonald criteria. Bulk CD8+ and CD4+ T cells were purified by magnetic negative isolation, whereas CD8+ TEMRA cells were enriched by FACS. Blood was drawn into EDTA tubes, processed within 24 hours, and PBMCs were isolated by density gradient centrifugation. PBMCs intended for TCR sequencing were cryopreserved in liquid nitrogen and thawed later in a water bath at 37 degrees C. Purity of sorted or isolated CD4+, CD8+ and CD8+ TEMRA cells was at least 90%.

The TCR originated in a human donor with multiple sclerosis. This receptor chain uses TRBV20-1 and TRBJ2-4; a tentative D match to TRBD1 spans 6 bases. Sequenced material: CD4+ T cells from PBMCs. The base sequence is TGCAGTGCTAGGCCAGGGGATAACATTCAGTACTTC. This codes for CSARPGDNIQYF.